Below, one TCR beta chain is given with its context. Its target is not known. Ahead of sequencing, the ViraFEST assay grew antigen-specific CD4+ T cells using viral peptide pools. Isolation of CD4+ T cells took place after nine to ten days of culture. Participants each got two BNT162b2 or mRNA-1273 vaccine doses. Wells of around 2.2 million PBMC each were grown with 7.5 to 10 IU/ml IL-2 and about 9.6 ug/ml peptides. The data originate from a study of vaccination effects on CD4 cells after COVID-19. Overall study context: Sampling occurred a median 72 days post second dose, range 14 to 241. Broader study findings: In healthy vaccinees, only 1 of 255 vaccine-induced clones cross-reacted with common cold coronaviruses. Infection-derived and vaccine-derived clones contracted markedly late after vaccination.

CDR1 MNHEY and CDR2 SVGAGI come from the germline V gene. CDR3 length equals 14 residues. Trimming left V 7 bases short and J 4 bases short, with 16 bases between. Sequencing was performed with immunoSEQ multiplex PCR; in TCRdb, only in-frame clones are kept and a portion is missing. Of around 81,000 clones listed, 77% are singletons. This TCR came from a human donor who received a COVID-19 vaccine. V gene TRBV6-5 combines with J gene TRBJ1-2; perhaps TRBD1 as D (6 bases). The starting material was CD4+ T cells from PBMCs cultured with HCoV-OC43 spike peptides, obtained after COVID-19 vaccination. Specified subset: HCoV-OC43 spike overlapping peptide pool stimulation. CDR3 DNA sequence: TGTGCCAGCATTCCCTCTGGACAGCGCTATGGCTACACCTTC. Its translation is CASIPSGQRYGYTF.